This passage covers 16 T cell receptor beta chains from one sample sequenced in a study of post-analysis software for immune sequencing data. Overall study findings and caveats: Compared with controls, patients had more of roughly five TRBV segments, including TRBV5-6, TRBV5-1 and TRBV20-1.

The library was made from cDNA and included unique molecular identifiers. TCRdb called the PCR reads again in MiXCR, with one record for every CDR3 protein. The data hold about 540,000 distinct CDR3 sequences, with 34% observed a single time. The antigens of these receptors remain unknown. Sequencing input: blood. Every receptor here comes from a girl aged 2-17 years with multiple sclerosis.

This clonotype showed up just a few times. This rearrangement joins TRBV4-1 to TRBJ1-5; TRBD1 agrees at 10 bases. This CDR3 comprises 16 residues. Germline values: CDR1 MGHRA, CDR2 YSYEKL. After removal of 0 bases from V and 4 bases from J, the junction contained 3 bases not matched to a gene. DNA of the CDR3: TGCGCCAGCAGCCAAGATGGACAGGGGGAAAATCAGCCCCAGCATTTT. Amino acids: CASSQDGQGENQPQHF.

This clonotype was recorded many times. CDR3 sequence reads: CASSVPMNTEAFF. CDR3 coding DNA: TGTGCCAGCAGTGTTCCAATGAACACTGAAGCTTTCTTT. The genes are TRBV6-1 and TRBJ1-1; no reliable D call. V was clipped by 4 bases and J by 0 bases, with 6 bases between them. The CDR3 sequence is 13 residues long. Looked up from germline, CDR1 is MNHNS and CDR2 is SASEGT.

The V gene is TRBV27, the J gene TRBJ1-5; 12 bases align to TRBD1. The CDR3 contains 15 residues. Germline lookup yields CDR1 MNHEY and CDR2 SMNVEV (reference sequence). The junction had 4 bases not matched to a gene; V was cut back by 5 bases and J by 5 bases. The chain's CDR3 is CASSRDRGLDQPQHF. As DNA, the CDR3 is TGTGCCAGCAGTCGGGACAGGGGGCTTGATCAGCCCCAGCATTTT.

This clonotype was observed a few times. This chain connects TRBV5-5 to TRBJ2-7; D unresolved. Per the germline V gene, CDR1 is SGHKS and CDR2 is YYEKEE (reference sequence). Trimming removed 1 base from V and 6 bases from J, with 14 bases in between. CDR3 length equals 14 residues. CDR3 in amino acids: CASSLWTGPREQYF. CDR3 in DNA: TGTGCCAGCAGCTTGTGGACGGGTCCACGCGAGCAGTACTTC.

V usage is TRBV7-9 and J usage is TRBJ2-5; D gene uncertain. V dropped 5 bases and J dropped 2 bases, with 12 bases sitting between them. The CDR3 loop spans 14 amino acids. Germline V gene sequence: CDR1 SEHNR, CDR2 FQNEAQ (reference sequence). The CDR3 region is CASSALEFQETQYF. In DNA form, the CDR3 reads TGTGCCAGCAGCGCCCTAGAGTTTCAAGAGACCCAGTACTTC.

This clonotype has more than one count but fewer than ten. J is TRBJ2-7 and V is TRBV4-1; unclear D gene. V was pared by 1 base and J by 3 bases, with 13 bases between. The CDR3 has 15 residues. Germline assignment: CDR1 MGHRA and CDR2 YSYEKL. As DNA, the CDR3 is TGCGCCAGCAGCCAAGGGGTACTAACCAACTACGAGCAGTACTTC. Translating gives CASSQGVLTNYEQYF.

There are a few counts of this clonotype. V is TRBV6-5 and J is TRBJ1-1; TRBD1 aligns across 8 bases. V was pared by 0 bases and J by 0 bases, with 0 bases of the junction left unmatched. Per germline, CDR1 MNHEY and CDR2 SVGAGI. The CDR3 runs 15 residues. DNA of the CDR3: TGTGCCAGCAGTTACTCGGGACAGGTGAACACTGAAGCTTTCTTT. Protein product: CASSYSGQVNTEAFF.

This clonotype was seen a handful of times. The rearrangement uses TRBV10-3 and TRBJ2-3; D might be TRBD2 (5 bases). Trimming left V 4 bases short and J 2 bases short, with 10 bases between. This CDR3 is built from 14 residues. CDR1 and CDR2 (germline): ENHRY, SYGVKD. DNA of the CDR3: TGTGCCATCAGTGTACCCGGGAACACAGATACGCAGTATTTT. The encoded protein is CAISVPGNTDTQYF.

This clonotype was counted ten times or more. The rearrangement joins TRBV12-3 or TRBV12-4 to TRBJ2-3, with 14 bases fitting TRBD2. With V trimmed by 2 bases and J by 0 bases, 4 bases remained unmatched. The length of the CDR3 is 18 residues. The CDR3 nucleotides read TGTGCCAGCAGTTTACCCGGGACTAGCGGGGGAAGCACAGATACGCAGTATTTT. This encodes CASSLPGTSGGSTDTQYF.

This sequence joins TRBV9 and TRBJ2-5; the match to TRBD2 covers 8 bases. In germline, CDR1 is SGDLS, CDR2 YYNGEE. The CDR3 is 17 residues long. The trim removed 0 bases at V and 2 bases at J, leaving 9 bases unmatched. The CDR3 DNA reads as TGTGCCAGCAGCGTAGATCCCCGGGGGGGTTTACAAGAGACCCAGTACTTC. Protein sequence: CASSVDPRGGLQETQYF.

This clonotype has more than one count but fewer than ten. At one end, the junction sequence differs from germline, possibly due to a read error. The rearrangement joins TRBV11-2 to TRBJ1-2; 7 nucleotides align to TRBD1. The germline gives CDR1 SGHAT, CDR2 FQNNGV. The CDR3 is 16 amino acids. CDR3 in amino acids: CASSLDREPGRHGYTF. CDR3 sequence (DNA): TGTGCCAGCAGCCTAGACAGGGAACCGGGAAGGCATGGCTACACCTTC.

V and J are TRBV27 and TRBJ1-6; D is undetermined. The V end was cut by 2 bases, the J end by 9 bases, with 8 bases between. The CDR3 has 13 amino acids. Germline assignment: CDR1 MNHEY and CDR2 SMNVEV (reference sequence). The CDR3 spells CASSLQDGSPLHF. The CDR3 nucleotides are TGTGCCAGCAGTTTACAGGACGGTTCACCCCTCCACTTT.

The chain uses TRBV29-1 and TRBJ1-5, with D possibly TRBD1 on 5 matching bases. Germline CDR1 SQVTM, CDR2 ANQGSEA. Trimming pared 7 bases from V and 5 bases from J, leaving 12 bases between. The CDR3 loop spans 12 amino acids. DNA for the CDR3: TGCAGCGCCCTGGCGGGGGATCAGCCCCAGCATTTT. As protein: CSALAGDQPQHF.

CDR3 region: CASSYPNTGDGYTF. CDR3 bases: TGTGCCAGCAGTTACCCGAACACAGGGGATGGCTACACCTTC. This rearrangement joins TRBV6-5 to TRBJ1-2; 7 nucleotides match TRBD1. The CDR3 sequence is 14 residues long. Per the germline V gene, CDR1 is MNHEY and CDR2 is SVGAGI. V shed 2 bases, J shed 6 bases, and the junction held 6 bases outside the gene matches.

V gene TRBV20-1 combines with J gene TRBJ2-2; no clear D gene. Trimming pared 2 bases from V and 5 bases from J, leaving 21 bases between. The CDR3 loop spans 17 amino acids. CDR1 is DFQATT and CDR2 is SNEGSKA in the germline V gene (reference sequence). The CDR3 nucleotides read TGCAGTGCTAGACCAACAAACAAGGGATCTCGAACCGGGGAGCTGTTTTTT. It yields the protein CSARPTNKGSRTGELFF.

This clonotype was counted a few times. V usage is TRBV27 and J usage is TRBJ2-1; 7 nucleotides match TRBD1. CDR1 and CDR2 from the germline V gene are MNHEY and SMNVEV (reference sequence). The ends lost 5 bases at V and 5 bases at J; junction bases unmatched: 9. CDR3 size: 15 residues. Here the CDR3 reads CASSRLQGQHNEQFF. CDR3 coding DNA: TGTGCCAGCAGTAGACTCCAGGGACAGCACAATGAGCAGTTCTTC.